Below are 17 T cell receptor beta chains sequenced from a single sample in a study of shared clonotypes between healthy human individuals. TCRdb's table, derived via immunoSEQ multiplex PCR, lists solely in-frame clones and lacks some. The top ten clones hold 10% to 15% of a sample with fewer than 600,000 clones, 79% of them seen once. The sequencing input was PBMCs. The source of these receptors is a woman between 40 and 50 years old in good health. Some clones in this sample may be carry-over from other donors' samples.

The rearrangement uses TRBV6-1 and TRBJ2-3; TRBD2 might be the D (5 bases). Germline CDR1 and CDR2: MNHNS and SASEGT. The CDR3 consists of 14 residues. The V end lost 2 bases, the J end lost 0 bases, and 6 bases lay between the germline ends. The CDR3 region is CASSELASTDTQYF. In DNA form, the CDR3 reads TGTGCCAGCAGTGAACTAGCTAGCACAGATACGCAGTATTTT.

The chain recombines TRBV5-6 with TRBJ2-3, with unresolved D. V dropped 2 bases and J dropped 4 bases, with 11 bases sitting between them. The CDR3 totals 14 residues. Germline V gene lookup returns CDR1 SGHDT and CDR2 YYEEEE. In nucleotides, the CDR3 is TGTGCCAGCAGCTTTTCAGGAAACGCAGATACGCAGTATTTT. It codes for CASSFSGNADTQYF.

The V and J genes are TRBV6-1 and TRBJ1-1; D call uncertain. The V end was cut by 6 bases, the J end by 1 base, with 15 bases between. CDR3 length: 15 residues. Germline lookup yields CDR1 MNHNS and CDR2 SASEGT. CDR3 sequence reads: CASRDYRGRNTEAFF. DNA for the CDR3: TGTGCCAGCAGAGACTATAGAGGGAGGAACACTGAAGCTTTCTTT.

CDR3 loop: CASSVGVAGGYEQYF. Here the CDR3 DNA reads TGTGCCAGCAGCGTAGGGGTGGCGGGAGGCTACGAGCAGTACTTC. The chain employs TRBV9 and TRBJ2-7, with TRBD2 matching 8 bases. The CDR3 has 15 amino acids. The junction had 5 bases not matched to a gene; V was cut back by 0 bases and J by 3 bases. CDR1 SGDLS and CDR2 YYNGEE come from the germline V gene.

CDR3 loop: CASRRLAVTGELFF. For the CDR3, the DNA is TGTGCCAGCAGGAGACTAGCAGTTACCGGGGAGCTGTTTTTT. The rearrangement uses TRBV2 and TRBJ2-2; the match to TRBD2 covers 7 bases. Germline CDR1 is SNHLY and CDR2 is FYNNEI. This CDR3 contains 14 residues. V trimming: 6 bases; J trimming: 5 bases; junction bases outside the gene matches: 6. Full variable domain (remainder filled in from reference TRBV2 and TRBJ2-2): EPEVTQTPSHQVTQMGQEVILRCVPISNHLYFYWYRQILGQKVEFLVSFYNNEISEKSEIFDDQFSVERPDGSNFTLKIRSTKLEDSAMYFCASRRLAVTGELFFGEGSRLTVL.

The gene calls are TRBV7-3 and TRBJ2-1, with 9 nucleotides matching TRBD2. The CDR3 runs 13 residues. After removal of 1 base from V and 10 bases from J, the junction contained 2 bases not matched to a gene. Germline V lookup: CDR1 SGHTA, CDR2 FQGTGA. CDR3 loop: CASSLNLAGEQFF. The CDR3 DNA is TGTGCCAGCAGCTTAAACCTAGCGGGAGAGCAGTTCTTC.

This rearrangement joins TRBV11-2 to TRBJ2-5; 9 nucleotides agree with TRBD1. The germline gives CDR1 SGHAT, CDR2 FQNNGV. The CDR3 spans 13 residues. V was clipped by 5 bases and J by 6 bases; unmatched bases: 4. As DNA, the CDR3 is TGTGCCAGCAGCGCCGGACAGGGGAAGACCCAGTACTTC. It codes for CASSAGQGKTQYF.

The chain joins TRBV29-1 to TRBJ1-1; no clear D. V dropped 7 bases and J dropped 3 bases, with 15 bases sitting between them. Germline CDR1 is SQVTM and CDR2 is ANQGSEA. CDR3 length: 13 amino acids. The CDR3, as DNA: TGCAGCGCCTCCCAGGTCTACGACACTGAAGCTTTCTTT. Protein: CSASQVYDTEAFF.

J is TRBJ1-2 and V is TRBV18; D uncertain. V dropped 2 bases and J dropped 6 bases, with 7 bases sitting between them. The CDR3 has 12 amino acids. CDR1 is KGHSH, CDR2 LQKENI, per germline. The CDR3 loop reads CASSPGQHGYTF. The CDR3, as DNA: TGTGCCAGCTCACCAGGCCAGCATGGCTACACCTTC.

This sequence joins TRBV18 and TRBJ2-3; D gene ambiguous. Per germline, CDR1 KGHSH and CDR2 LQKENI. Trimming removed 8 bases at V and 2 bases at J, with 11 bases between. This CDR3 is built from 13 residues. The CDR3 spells CASAGTNTDTQYF. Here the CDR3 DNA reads TGTGCCAGCGCTGGAACGAACACAGATACGCAGTATTTT.

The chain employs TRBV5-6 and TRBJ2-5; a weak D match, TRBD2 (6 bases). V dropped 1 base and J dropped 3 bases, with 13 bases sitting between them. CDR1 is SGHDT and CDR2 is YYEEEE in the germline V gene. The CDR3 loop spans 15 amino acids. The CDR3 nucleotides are TGTGCCAGCAGCTTGCCGTCTAGCGAAGAAGAGACCCAGTACTTC. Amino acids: CASSLPSSEEETQYF.

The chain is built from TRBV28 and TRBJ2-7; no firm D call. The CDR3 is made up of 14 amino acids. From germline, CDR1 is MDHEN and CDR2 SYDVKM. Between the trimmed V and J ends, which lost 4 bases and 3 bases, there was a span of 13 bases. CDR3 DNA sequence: TGTGCCAGCAGTTCCGGGTGGGCCTTCTACGAGCAGTACTTC. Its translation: CASSSGWAFYEQYF.

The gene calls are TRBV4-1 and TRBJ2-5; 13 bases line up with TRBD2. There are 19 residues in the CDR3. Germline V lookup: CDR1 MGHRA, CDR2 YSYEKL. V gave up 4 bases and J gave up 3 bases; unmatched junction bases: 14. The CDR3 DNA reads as TGCGCCAGCAGCCGGGGACTAGCGGGAACCGGGGGACCCAAAGAGACCCAGTACTTC. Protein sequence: CASSRGLAGTGGPKETQYF.

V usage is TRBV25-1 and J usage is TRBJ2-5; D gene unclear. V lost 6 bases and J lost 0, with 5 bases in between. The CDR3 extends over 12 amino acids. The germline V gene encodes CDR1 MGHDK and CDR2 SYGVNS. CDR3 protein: CASRMYQETQYF. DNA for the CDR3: TGTGCCAGCAGAATGTACCAAGAGACCCAGTACTTC.

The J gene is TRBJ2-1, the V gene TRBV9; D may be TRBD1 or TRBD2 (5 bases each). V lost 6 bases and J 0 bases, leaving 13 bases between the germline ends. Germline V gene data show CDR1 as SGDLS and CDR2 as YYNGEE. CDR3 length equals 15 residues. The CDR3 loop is CASTRGASSYNEQFF. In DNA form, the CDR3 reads TGTGCCAGCACCAGAGGGGCATCCTCCTACAATGAGCAGTTCTTC.

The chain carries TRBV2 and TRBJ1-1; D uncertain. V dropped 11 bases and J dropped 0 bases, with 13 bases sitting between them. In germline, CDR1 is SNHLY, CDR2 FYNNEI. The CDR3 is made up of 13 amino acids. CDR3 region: CAGRINMNTEAFF. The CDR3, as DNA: TGTGCCGGGCGTATAAACATGAACACTGAAGCTTTCTTT.

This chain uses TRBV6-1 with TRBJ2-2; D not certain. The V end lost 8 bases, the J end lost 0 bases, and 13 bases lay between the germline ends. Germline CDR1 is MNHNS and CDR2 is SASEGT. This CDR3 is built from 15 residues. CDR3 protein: CASVVSQPNTGELFF. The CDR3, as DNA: TGTGCCAGCGTAGTTTCACAGCCGAACACCGGGGAGCTGTTTTTT.